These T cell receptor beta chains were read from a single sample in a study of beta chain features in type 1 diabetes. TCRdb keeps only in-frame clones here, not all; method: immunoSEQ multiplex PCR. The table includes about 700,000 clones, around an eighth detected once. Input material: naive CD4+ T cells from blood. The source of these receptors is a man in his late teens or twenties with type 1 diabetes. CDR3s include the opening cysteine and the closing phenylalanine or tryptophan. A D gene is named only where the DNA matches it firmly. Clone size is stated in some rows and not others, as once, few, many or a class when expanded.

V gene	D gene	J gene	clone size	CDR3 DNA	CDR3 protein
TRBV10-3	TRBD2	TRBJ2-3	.	TGTGCCATCAGTGAGTCGAGACGCAGCGGGGGGGCGCGGGATACGCAGTATTTT	CAISESRRSGGARDTQYF
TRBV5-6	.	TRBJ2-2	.	TGTGCCAGCAGCTCTCGCAGGGGTGGCGGGGAGCTGTTTTTT	CASSSRRGGGELFF
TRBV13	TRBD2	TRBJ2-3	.	TGTGCCAGCAGCCAAGGGACTAGCACGCAGTATTTT	CASSQGTSTQYF
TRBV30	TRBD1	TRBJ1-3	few	TGTGCCTGCCATGGACAGGGGAATTCTGGAAACACCATATATTTT	CACHGQGNSGNTIYF
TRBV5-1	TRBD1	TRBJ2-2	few	TGCGCCAGCAGCTCGACCCCGGGACAGGGGTATACCGGGGAGCTGTTTTTT	CASSSTPGQGYTGELFF
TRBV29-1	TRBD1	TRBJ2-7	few	TGCAGCGTTTCGGGGACAGGGCGACACTACGAGCAGTACTTC	CSVSGTGRHYEQYF
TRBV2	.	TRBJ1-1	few	TGTGCCAGCAGAACCGACAGCGCTGAAGCTTTCTTT	CASRTDSAEAFF
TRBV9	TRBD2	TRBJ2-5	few	TGTGCCAGCAGCGTAGCGGGAGGGGAGACCCAGTACTTC	CASSVAGGETQYF
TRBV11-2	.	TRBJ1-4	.	TGTGCCAGCAGCCAGGAGTTCGGGGGAACGGGAACGTTTTTT	CASSQEFGGTGTFF
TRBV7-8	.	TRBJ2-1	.	TGTGCCAGCAGCTTAGTGGACAGTGACCAACCATACTCCTACAATGAGCAGTTCTTC	CASSLVDSDQPYSYNEQFF
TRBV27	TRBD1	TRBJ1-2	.	TGTGCCAGCAGTCGGACAGGGTCTAACTATGGCTACACCTTC	CASSRTGSNYGYTF
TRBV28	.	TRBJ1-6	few	TGTGCCAGCAGGGCGGGGGGGCGTAGCTCCTATAATTCACCCCTCCACTTT	CASRAGGRSSYNSPLHF
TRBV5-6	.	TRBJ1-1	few	TGTGCCAGCAGCTTTCTGACAGCCGAAGCTTTCTTT	CASSFLTAEAFF
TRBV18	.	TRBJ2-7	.	TGTGCCAGCTCACCAGGACGGGACCCCTACGAGCAGTACTTC	CASSPGRDPYEQYF
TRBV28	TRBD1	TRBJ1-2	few	TGTGCCAGCAGTTCGACAGGGGAGAACTATGGCTACACCTTC	CASSSTGENYGYTF
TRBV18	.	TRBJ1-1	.	TGTGCCAGCTCACCTCGACAGATAGTGAACACTGAAGCTTTCTTT	CASSPRQIVNTEAFF
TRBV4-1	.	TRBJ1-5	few	TGCGCCAGCAGCCTCCAACCCCCTACAGGCGTGGGAGGCAATCAGCCCCAGCATTTT	CASSLQPPTGVGGNQPQHF
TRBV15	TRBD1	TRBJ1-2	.	TGTGCCACCAGCAGAGAACAGGACAGGGTTGCGGGTGGCTACACCTTC	CATSREQDRVAGGYTF
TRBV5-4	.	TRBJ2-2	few	TGTGCCAGCACCGAATCGAACACCGGGGAGCTGTTTTTT	CASTESNTGELFF
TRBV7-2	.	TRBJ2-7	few	TGTGCCAGCAGCCACAGGGAAACTCCGGCCTACGAGCAGTACTTC	CASSHRETPAYEQYF
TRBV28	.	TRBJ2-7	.	TGTGCCAGCAGTTCCGGGTCCTACGAGCAGTACTTC	CASSSGSYEQYF
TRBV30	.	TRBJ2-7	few	TGTGCCTGGAGTGGATACGAGCAGTACTTC	CAWSGYEQYF
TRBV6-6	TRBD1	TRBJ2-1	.	TGTGCCAGCAGTCGTGACAGGGATCAGTTGTTCTTC	CASSRDRDQLFF
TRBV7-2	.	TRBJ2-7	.	TGTGCCAGCATTCCGTCGAGGGACCTCTACGAGCAGTACTTC	CASIPSRDLYEQYF
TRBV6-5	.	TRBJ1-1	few	TGTGCCAGCAAGTCGTCCTACACTCTTGAAGCTTTCTTT	CASKSSYTLEAFF